The 2 T cell receptor beta chains given below trace back to one sample, sequenced in a study of vaccination and CD4 T cells after COVID-19. Their antigens remain unidentified. Treatment noted: roughly 11-day PBMC culture with coronavirus spike peptide pools or control peptides (ViraFEST assay). The unexposed donor's CD4+ T cells were collected before the COVID-19 pandemic (2011-2018). Oncomine TCR Beta short-read sequencing was applied to DNA from cultured CD4+ T cells. TCRdb reprocessed the PCR reads with MiXCR, giving one entry per CDR3 protein. In the table there are approximately 8,000 distinct CDR3 sequences, roughly 50% of which are singletons. The sequencing input was CD4+ T cells from blood, cultured in vitro. The receptors derive from a human donor in good health.

This clonotype has only a few counts. The chain links TRBV2 to TRBJ2-1; D ambiguous. There are 13 residues in the CDR3. The ends were cut back, 1 base at V and 6 bases at J, with 7 bases in the middle. Germline V lookup: CDR1 SNHLY, CDR2 FYNNEI. In DNA form, the CDR3 reads TGTGCCAGCAGTGAAGGACTGGGCAATGAGCAGTTCTTC. Its protein product is CASSEGLGNEQFF.

The chain recombines TRBV6-1 with TRBJ1-6; D is perhaps TRBD1 (5 bases). Germline V lookup: CDR1 MNHNS, CDR2 SASEGT. The ends were cut back, 6 bases at V and 0 bases at J, with 15 bases in the middle. The CDR3 runs to 17 residues. CDR3 amino acids: CASSPMGGSSYNSPLHF. CDR3 coding DNA: TGTGCCAGCAGCCCTATGGGGGGTAGCTCCTATAATTCACCCCTCCACTTT.